The clone carrying this T cell receptor beta chain was observed many times. This sample was included in a study of spatial heterogeneity in lung cancer. On the study more broadly: Detected beta-chain sequences consistently exceeded alpha-chain sequences.

Time point: sample taken at primary tumor resection. There were 72 donors, all of them untreated patients with early-stage non-small cell lung cancer. Whole RNA, which was extracted from tumor, nontumor lung tissue or frozen PBMC, was sequenced without any cell sorting. The CDR3 runs 15 residues. V lost 4 bases, J lost 1 base, and 4 bases stayed unmatched. Per germline, CDR1 MNHNS and CDR2 SASEGT. Each TCR cDNA molecule bore a unique molecular identifier. TCRdb passed the 5' RACE reads through MiXCR, listing each CDR3 protein once. The top ten hold around 34% of the sample, which has about 35,000 distinct CDR3 sequences, under 4% seen once.

This TCR was sampled from a male donor with early-stage non-small cell lung cancer. The input for sequencing was normal lung tissue next to the tumor, taken at surgery. The chain employs TRBV6-1 and TRBJ2-7, with TRBD2 matching over 10 bases. DNA for the CDR3: TGTGCCAGCAGTGCTGTAGCGGGAGGATCCTACGAGCAGTACTTC. Protein product: CASSAVAGGSYEQYF.